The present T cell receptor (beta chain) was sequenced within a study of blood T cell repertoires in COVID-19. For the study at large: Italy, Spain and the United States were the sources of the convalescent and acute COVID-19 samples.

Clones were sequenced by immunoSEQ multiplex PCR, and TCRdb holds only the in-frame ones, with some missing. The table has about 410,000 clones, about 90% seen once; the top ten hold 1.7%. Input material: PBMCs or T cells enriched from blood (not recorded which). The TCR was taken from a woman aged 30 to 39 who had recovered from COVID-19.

CDR3 residues: CASSLSHAVNEKLFF. CDR3 nucleotide sequence: TGTGCCAGCAGCTTGAGTCACGCGGTTAATGAAAAACTGTTTTTT. The gene calls are TRBV5-5 and TRBJ1-4; D unresolved. CDR3 length: 15 amino acids. V lost 1 base and J 4 bases, leaving 11 bases between the germline ends. The V gene's germline CDR1 is SGHKS and CDR2 YYEKEE (reference sequence).